This T cell receptor (beta chain) came from a study of blood T cell repertoires in COVID-19. Background on the study: COVID-19 samples from acute and convalescent phases originated in the United States, Italy and Spain. The analysed material was cDNA or gDNA that came from T cells, B-cell-depleted T cells, or PBMCs.

Profiling relied on immunoSEQ multiplex PCR, and the TCRdb table lists in-frame clones only, not all of them. The sample consists of some 370,000 clones, 90% of them appearing once. CDR3 length equals 15 residues. V dropped 0 bases and J dropped 4 bases, with 9 bases sitting between them. Looked up from germline, CDR1 is LGHNA and CDR2 is YSLEER. The genes are TRBV4-3 and TRBJ1-4; no clear D gene. This sequence originates from a man aged 18 to 29 with active or convalescent COVID-19. Sample: peripheral blood. CDR3 amino acids: CASSQDRQVNEKLFF. CDR3 nucleotide sequence: TGCGCCAGCAGCCAAGATCGTCAGGTTAATGAAAAACTGTTTTTT.